Listed below are T cell receptor beta chains from one sample, sequenced in a study of control samples from healthy donors and cancer patients. This table comes from immunoSEQ multiplex PCR, and its TCRdb copy is limited to in-frame clones, with some not included. This sample has 50,000 or so clones, with more than 85% found just once. The sequencing sample was made of PBMCs. These receptors were collected from a woman aged 45-65 years with head and neck cancer. Both conserved end residues are part of each CDR3. Each record gives: D gene, J gene, V gene, CDR3 protein, CDR3 DNA. A D gene is named only where the DNA matches it firmly.

TRBD1	TRBJ2-5	TRBV5-1	CASSLGQGGETQYF	TGCGCCAGCAGCTTGGGACAGGGCGGGGAGACCCAGTACTTC
-	TRBJ2-1	TRBV2	CASSGQPYYNEQFF	TGTGCCAGCAGTGGACAACCTTACTACAATGAGCAGTTCTTC
TRBD2	TRBJ2-1	TRBV11-2	CASSLPRTSPFNEQFF	TGTGCCAGCAGCCTCCCCCGGACTAGCCCTTTCAATGAGCAGTTCTTC
TRBD1	TRBJ1-6	TRBV2	CASRKVLLTGVNSPLHF	TGTGCCAGCCGGAAGGTCCTTTTGACAGGGGTTAATTCACCCCTCCACTTT
-	TRBJ2-7	TRBV20-1	CSASAGQAYEQYF	TGCAGTGCGAGTGCGGGGCAGGCGTACGAGCAGTACTTC
TRBD2	TRBJ2-5	TRBV6-5	CASRTTSVQETQYF	TGTGCCAGCAGGACCACTAGCGTCCAAGAGACCCAGTACTTC
-	TRBJ2-5	TRBV7-7	CASSLGMIEETQYF	TGTGCCAGCAGCTTAGGGATGATAGAAGAGACCCAGTACTTC
-	TRBJ1-3	TRBV29-1	CSVDASGNTIYF	TGCAGCGTTGACGCCTCTGGAAACACCATATATTTT
-	TRBJ2-1	TRBV18	CASSPTQGGDEQFF	TGTGCCAGCTCACCCACACAGGGCGGGGATGAGCAGTTCTTC
TRBD1	TRBJ2-7	TRBV7-9	CASSPGQGYEQYF	TGTGCCAGCAGCCCTGGACAGGGCTACGAGCAGTACTTC